What follows describes a single T cell receptor beta chain. The antigen remains undetermined. TCR cDNA, made by 5'RACE template switching, carried an added universal primer site and UMIs. TCRdb re-called the 5' RACE reads through MiXCR, storing one row per CDR3 protein. The data show about 350,000 distinct CDR3 sequences, 12% seen once. The data were obtained in a study of T cells after yellow fever vaccination. Study summary: Fractions of low cell number were prepared using SMART-Seq v4 Ultra Low Input.

Study observations and caveats: Post-booster samples contained most primary-vaccination clones (around 95% CD4, roughly 88% CD8). FACS-sorted repertoires could contain abundant clonotypes contaminating from the bulk population.

Germline values: CDR1 MGHRA, CDR2 YSYEKL. This CDR3 has 16 residues. V shed 4 bases and J 0 bases; nucleotides not matched to a gene: 7. The genes are TRBV4-1 and TRBJ2-7, with 9 bases matching TRBD2. The starting material was CD4+ T cells sorted from PBMCs, obtained 15 days after the yellow fever booster vaccination. This sequence was found in a young man who received the YFV17D yellow fever vaccine. The CDR3 nucleotides are TGCGCCAGCAGCCCGCGGGGGGGCGCTTCCTCCTACGAGCAGTACTTC. This translates into CASSPRGGASSYEQYF.